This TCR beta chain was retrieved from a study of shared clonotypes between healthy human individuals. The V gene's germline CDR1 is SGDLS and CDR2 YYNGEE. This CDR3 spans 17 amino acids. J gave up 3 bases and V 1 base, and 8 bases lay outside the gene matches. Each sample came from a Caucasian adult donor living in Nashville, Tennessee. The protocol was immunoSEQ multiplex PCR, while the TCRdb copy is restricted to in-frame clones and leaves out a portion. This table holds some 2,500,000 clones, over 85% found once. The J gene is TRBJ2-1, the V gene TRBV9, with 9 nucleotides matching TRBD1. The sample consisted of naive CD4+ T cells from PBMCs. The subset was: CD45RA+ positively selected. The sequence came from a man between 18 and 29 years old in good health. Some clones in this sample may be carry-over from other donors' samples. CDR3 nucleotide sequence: TGTGCCAGCAGCGTACACATAGACAGGGGGAACTACAATGAGCAGTTCTTC. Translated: CASSVHIDRGNYNEQFF.